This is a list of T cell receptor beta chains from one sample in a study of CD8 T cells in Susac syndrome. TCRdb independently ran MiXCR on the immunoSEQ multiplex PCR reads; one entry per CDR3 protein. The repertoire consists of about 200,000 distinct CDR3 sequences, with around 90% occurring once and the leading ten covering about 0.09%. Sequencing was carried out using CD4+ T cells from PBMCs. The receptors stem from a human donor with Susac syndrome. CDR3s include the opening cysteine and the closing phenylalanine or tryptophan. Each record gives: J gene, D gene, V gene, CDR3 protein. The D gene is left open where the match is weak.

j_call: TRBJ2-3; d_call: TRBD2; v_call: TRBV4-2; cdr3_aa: CASSQVNSGSTDTQYF
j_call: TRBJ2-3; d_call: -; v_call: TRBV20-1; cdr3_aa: CSARSDTALGTDTQYF
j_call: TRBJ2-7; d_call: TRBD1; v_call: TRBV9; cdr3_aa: CASSSGQVTSYEQYF
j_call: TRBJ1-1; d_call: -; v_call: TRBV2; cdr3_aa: CASSVQGTVNTEAFF
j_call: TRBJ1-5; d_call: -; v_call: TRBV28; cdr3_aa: CASSPGGTGQPQHF
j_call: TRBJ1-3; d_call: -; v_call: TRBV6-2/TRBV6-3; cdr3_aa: CASSPGGSGNTIYF
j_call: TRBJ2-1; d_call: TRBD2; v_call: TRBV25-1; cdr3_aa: CASSLIAGGKEWQFF
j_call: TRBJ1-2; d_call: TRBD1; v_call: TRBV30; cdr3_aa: CAWSVQGGYGYTF
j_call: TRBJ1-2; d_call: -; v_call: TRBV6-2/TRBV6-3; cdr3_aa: CASSYFAGGYTF
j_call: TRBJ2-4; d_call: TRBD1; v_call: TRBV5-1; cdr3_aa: CASSFGQGKNIQYF
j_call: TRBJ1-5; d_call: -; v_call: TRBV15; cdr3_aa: CATSSPRQAFNQPQHF
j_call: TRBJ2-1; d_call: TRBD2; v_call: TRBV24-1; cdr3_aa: CATSTGTSGSIGDNEQFF
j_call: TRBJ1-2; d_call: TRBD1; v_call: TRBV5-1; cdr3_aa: CASSLSPGTGDGYTF
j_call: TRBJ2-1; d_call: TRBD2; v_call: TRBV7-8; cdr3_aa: CASSARLAGDEQFF
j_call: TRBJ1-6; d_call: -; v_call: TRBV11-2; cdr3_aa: CASSLNNSPLHF
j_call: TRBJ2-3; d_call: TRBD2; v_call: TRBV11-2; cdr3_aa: CASSLGGRAGDTQYF
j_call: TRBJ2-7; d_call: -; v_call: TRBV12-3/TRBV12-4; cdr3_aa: CASSLGTTSYEQYF
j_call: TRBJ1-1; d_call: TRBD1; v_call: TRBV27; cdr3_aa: CASSPQGGYSEAFF
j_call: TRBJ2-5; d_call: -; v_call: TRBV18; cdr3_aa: CASSPGLGGETQYF
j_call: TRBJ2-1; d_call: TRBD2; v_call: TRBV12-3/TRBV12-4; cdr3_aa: CASSLSASGNNEQFF
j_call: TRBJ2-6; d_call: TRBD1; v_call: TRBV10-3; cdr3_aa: CAISEYGQGYGANVLTF
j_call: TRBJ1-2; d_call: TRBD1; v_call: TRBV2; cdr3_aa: CAKGQGYSGYTF
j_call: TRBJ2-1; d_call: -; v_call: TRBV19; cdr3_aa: CARNRDLTYNEQFF
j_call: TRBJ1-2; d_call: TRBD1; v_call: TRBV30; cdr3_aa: CAWSNKGAYLTGYTF
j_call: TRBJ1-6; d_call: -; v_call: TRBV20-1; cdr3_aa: CSAIFTRGSYNSPLHF
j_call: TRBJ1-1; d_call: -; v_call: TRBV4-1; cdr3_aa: CASSQSGFQTEAFF
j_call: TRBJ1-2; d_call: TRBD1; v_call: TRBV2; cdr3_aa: CASSRTGPTYGYTF
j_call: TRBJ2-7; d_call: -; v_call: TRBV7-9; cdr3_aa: CASTPGRGRFREQYF
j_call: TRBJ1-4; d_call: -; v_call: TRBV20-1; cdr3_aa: CSARDQFFTPGRGREDNEKLFF
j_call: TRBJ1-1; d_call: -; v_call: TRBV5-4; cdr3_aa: CASSLAGGLNTEAFF
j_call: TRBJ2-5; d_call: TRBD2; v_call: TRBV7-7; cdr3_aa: CASSLAGGGETQYF
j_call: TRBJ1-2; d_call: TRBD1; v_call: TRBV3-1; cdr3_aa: CASSRGTAVNYGYTF
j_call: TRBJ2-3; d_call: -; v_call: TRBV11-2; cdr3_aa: CASSSGLGPGDTQYF
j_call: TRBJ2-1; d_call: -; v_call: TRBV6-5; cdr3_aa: CASSWDRGRNEQFF
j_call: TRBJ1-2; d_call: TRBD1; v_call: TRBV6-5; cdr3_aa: CASSYSTGGARGYTF
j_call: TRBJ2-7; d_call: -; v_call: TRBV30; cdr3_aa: CAWSLAGGYEQYF
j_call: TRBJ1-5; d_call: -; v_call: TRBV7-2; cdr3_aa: CASSQDQDQPQHF
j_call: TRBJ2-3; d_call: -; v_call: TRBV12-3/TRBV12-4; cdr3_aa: CASSPRQTTDTQYF
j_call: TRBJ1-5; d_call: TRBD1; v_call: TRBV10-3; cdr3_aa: CAISLGGDRGEPQHF
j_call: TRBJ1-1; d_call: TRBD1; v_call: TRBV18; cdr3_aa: CASAGTVNTEAFF
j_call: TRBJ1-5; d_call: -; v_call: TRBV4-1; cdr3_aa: CASSQDGVVQPQHF
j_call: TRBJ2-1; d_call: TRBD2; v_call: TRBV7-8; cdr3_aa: CASSLALASGGPHNEQFF
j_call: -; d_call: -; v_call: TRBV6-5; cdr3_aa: CASSLGRGIHYEQYF
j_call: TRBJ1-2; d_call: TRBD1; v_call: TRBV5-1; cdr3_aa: CASSLGTGTYGYTF
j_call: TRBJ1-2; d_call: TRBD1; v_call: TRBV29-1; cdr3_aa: CSVGSKGQGAGYTF
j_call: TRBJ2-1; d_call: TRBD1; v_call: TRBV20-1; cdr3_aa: CSASGTEYNEQFF
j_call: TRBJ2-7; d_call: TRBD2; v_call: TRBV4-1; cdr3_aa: CASSPAGASPYEQYF
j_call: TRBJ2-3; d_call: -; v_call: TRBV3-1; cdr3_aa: CASSQDIGLWGTDTQYF
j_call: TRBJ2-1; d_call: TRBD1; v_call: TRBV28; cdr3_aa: CASNTGGGTGGNEQFF
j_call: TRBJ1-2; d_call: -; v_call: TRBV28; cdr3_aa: CATLPGGNGNGYTF
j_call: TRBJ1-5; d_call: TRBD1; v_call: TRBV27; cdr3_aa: CASNPGQGAIQPQHF
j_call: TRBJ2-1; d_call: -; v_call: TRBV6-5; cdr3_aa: CASSLGTYNEQFF
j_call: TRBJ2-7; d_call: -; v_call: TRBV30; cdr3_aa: CAWKSDGPYEQYF
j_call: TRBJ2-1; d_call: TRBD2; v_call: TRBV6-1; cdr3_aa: CASSELAGASYNKQFF
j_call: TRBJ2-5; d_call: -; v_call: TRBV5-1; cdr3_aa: CASSPGHREETQYF